The entry below describes one T cell receptor beta chain. Its recognized antigen is unknown. The record has no base qualities; no much larger clone is one base away. Collaborating institutions collected whole blood in K2EDTA tubes following their own protocols. For TCRbeta analysis, collaborators shipped samples as frozen whole blood, isolated PBMCs, or DNA extracted from either of those sample types. The immunoSEQ Assay, a bias-controlled multiplex PCR, was used to amplify TCRbeta CDR3 regions from genomic DNA. The original methods were these. Nucleated cell counts per sample were estimated from amplification of reference gene primers within the assay. Sequence reads were collapsed and filtered to measure the absolute abundance of every unique TCRbeta CDR3 rearrangement. For each sample, productive Simpson clonality was calculated as the square root of Simpson's diversity index over productive rearrangements. TCRdb stores this immuneACCESS table with in-frame sequences only. Part of the clones is absent; in the studies checked, under half of the shortfall reflects unresolved V genes, and no reason is known for the rest. V and J calls and clone size are as listed in that table; D and trimming were resolved from the DNA. In this sample the table shows 150,000 to 200,000 clones, approximately 86% of which occur a single time. More than 7.5% of the sample is in the top ten clones.

The data originate from a study of blood T cell repertoires in COVID-19 (dated by TCRdb to 2018 to 2021). With regard to the full study: The collaborator samples originated in the United States, Italy and Spain and spanned the acute and convalescent phases of COVID-19. The repertoires were made available in a free public database intended to serve as a resource for research on the immune response to SARS-CoV-2. Deeply sampled blood TCRbeta repertoires from subjects exposed to, actively infected with, or recovered from COVID-19 were included in the dataset. The sample metadata nearly always contained a de-identified subject ID, COVID-19 status, age in years and sex. Samples came from the ongoing ImmuneRACE study (first 160 participants) plus 1,254 subjects from 6 global collaborators. The material from the prospective study consisted of cDNA or gDNA derived from T cells, B-cell-depleted T cells, or PBMCs. Where available, HLA class I and class II types were taken from metadata supplied by the sample provider and were not determined by assay-based typing. What the work shows at the level of the full study, not this receptor alone: The quantity of clinical and demographic metadata differed by source and by participant and was supplied without curation.

In the germline V gene, CDR1 corresponds to ENHRY and CDR2 to SYGVKD. The CDR3 contains 14 residues, cysteine and phenylalanine counted. The only DNA kept is the CDR3, 42 bases in frame from the first base. V was cut back by 6 bases and J by 0 bases, leaving a gap of 11 bases between them. The source material was peripheral blood. This clonotype originated in a man aged 50 to 59 with active or convalescent COVID-19. This chain joins TRBV10-3 to TRBJ1-1, with an unclear D gene assignment. The CDR3 in this case is CAIRSTELNTEAFF. The bases read TGTGCCATCAGATCCACAGAGTTGAACACTGAAGCTTTCTTT.